This T cell receptor beta chain is from a study of blood T cell repertoires in COVID-19. Study-wide context: In each case, the material was cDNA or gDNA derived from T cells, B-cell-depleted T cells, or PBMCs.

CDR1 MDHEN and CDR2 SYDVKM come from the germline V gene. This CDR3 comprises 15 residues. The V gene end was trimmed by 6 bases and the J gene end by 0 bases; junction bases not matched to a gene: 4. Per the study methods: Quantification of nucleated cells was approximated via reference gene primer amplification. Sequencing used immunoSEQ multiplex PCR; TCRdb keeps in-frame clones, though not all of them. The V and J calls and clone size come from that table; D and trimming were worked out from the DNA. The sample carries 65,000 to 90,000 clones, 70% to 80% recorded once. This TCR came from a man aged 65-85 years with active or convalescent COVID-19. V and J are TRBV28 and TRBJ1-5; TRBD1 matches 8 bases. Specimen: peripheral blood. CDR3 region: CASRVTGVSNQPQHF. The CDR3 nucleotides are TGTGCCAGCAGGGTGACAGGGGTTAGCAATCAGCCCCAGCATTTT.